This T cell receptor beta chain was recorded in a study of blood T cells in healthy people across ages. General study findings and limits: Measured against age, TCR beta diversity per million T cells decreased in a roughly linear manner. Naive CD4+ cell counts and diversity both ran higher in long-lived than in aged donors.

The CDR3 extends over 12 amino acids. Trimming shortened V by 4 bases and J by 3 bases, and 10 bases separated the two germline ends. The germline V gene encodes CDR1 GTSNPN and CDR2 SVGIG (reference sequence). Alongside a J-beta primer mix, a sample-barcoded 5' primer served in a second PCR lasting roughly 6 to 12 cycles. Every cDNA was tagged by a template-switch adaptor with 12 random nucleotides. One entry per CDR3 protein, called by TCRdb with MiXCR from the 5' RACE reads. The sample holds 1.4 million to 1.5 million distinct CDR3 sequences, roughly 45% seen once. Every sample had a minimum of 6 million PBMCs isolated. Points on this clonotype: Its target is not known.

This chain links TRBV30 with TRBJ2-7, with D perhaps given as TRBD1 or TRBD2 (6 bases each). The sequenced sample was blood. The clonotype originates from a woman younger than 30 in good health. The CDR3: CAWKGGGYEQYF. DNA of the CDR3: TGTGCCTGGAAGGGGGGAGGCTACGAGCAGTACTTC.